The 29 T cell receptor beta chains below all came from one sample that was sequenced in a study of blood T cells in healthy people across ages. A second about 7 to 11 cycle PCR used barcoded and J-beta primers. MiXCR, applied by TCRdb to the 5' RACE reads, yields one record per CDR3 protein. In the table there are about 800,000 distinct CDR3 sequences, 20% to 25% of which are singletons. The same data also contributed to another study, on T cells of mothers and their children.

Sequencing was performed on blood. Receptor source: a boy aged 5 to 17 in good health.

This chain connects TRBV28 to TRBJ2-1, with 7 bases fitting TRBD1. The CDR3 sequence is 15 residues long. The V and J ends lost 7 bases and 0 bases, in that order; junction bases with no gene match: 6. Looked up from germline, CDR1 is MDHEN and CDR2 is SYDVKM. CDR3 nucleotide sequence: TGTGCCAGCATCACGGGACAGAGCTCCTACAATGAGCAGTTCTTC. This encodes CASITGQSSYNEQFF.

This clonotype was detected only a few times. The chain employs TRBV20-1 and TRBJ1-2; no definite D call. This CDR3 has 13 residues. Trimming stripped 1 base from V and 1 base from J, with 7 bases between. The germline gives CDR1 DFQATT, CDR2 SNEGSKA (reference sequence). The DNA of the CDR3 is TGCAGTGCTAGAGGACGGATTAACTATGGCTACACCTTC. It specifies CSARGRINYGYTF.

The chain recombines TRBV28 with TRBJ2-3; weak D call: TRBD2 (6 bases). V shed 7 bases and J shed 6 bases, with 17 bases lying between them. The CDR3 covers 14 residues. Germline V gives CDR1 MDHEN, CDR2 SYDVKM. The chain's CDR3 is CASKTAGAGDTQYF. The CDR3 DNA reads TGTGCCAGCAAGACAGCCGGGGCGGGGGATACGCAGTATTTT.

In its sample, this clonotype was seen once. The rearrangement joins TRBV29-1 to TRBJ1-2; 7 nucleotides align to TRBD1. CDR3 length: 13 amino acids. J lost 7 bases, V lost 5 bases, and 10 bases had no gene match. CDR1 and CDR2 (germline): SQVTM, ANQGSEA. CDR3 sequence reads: CSVHSTGVGGYTF. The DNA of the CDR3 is TGCAGCGTTCACTCCACAGGGGTGGGTGGCTACACCTTC.

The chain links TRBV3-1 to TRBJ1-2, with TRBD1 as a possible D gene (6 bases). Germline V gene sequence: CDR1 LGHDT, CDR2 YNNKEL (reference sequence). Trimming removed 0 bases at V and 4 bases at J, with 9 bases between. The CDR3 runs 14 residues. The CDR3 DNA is TGTGCCAGCAGCCAAGATACAGGGAGCTATGGCTACACCTTC. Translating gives CASSQDTGSYGYTF.

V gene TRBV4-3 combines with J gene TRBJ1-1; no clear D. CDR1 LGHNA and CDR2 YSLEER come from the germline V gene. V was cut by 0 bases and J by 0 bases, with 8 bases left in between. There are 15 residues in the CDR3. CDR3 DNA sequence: TGCGCCAGCAGCCAAGATTCGGGATTGAACACTGAAGCTTTCTTT. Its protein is CASSQDSGLNTEAFF.

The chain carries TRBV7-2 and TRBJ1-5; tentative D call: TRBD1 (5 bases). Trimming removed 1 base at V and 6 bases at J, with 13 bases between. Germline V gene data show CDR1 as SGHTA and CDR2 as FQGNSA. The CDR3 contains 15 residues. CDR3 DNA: TGTGCCAGCAGCTTAGAGGGGAGTATTAGTCAGCCCCAGCATTTT. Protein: CASSLEGSISQPQHF.

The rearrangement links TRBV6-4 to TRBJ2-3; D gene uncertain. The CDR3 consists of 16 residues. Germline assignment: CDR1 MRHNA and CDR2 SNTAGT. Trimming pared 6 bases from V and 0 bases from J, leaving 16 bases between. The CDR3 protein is CASSPGLSYSTDTQYF. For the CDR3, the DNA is TGTGCCAGCAGCCCCGGTCTTTCCTACAGCACAGATACGCAGTATTTT.

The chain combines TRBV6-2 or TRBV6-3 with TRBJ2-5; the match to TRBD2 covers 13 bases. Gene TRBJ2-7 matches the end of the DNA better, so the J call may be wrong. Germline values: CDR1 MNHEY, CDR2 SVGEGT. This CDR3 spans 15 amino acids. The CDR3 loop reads CASNFRTSGSYEQYF. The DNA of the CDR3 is TGTGCCAGCAACTTCAGGACTAGCGGGAGTTACGAGCAGTACTTC.

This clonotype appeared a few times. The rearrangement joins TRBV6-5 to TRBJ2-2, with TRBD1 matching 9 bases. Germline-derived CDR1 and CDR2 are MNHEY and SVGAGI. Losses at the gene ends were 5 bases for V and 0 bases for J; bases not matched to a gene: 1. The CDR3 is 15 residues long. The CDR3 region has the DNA TGTGCCAGCAGTCGGACAGGGGCGAACACCGGGGAGCTGTTTTTT. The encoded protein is CASSRTGANTGELFF.

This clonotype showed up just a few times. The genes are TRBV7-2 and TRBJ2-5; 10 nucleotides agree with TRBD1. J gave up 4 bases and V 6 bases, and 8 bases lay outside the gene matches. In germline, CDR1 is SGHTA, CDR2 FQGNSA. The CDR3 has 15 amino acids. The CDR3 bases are TGTGCCAGCAGTGCGGGACAGGGGTTGGGAGAGACCCAGTACTTC. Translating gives CASSAGQGLGETQYF.

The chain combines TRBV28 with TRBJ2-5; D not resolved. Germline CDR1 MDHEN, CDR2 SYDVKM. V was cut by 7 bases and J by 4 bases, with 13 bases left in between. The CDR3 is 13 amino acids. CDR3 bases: TGTGCCAGCAAGACCGTCCCCAGAGAGACCCAGTACTTC. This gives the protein CASKTVPRETQYF.

CDR3 sequence reads: CSARGPGELFF. Here the CDR3 DNA reads TGCAGCGCGCGAGGGCCCGGGGAGCTGTTTTTT. The chain uses TRBV29-1 and TRBJ2-2, with D maybe TRBD2 (5 bases). The CDR3 covers 11 residues. The germline V gene encodes CDR1 SQVTM and CDR2 ANQGSEA. With 7 bases removed from V and 6 bases from J, the gap between germline ends came to 9 bases.

The CDR3 protein is CASRDLTYEQYF. CDR3 sequence (DNA): TGTGCCAGCCGGGACCTGACCTACGAGCAGTACTTC. The chain links TRBV28 to TRBJ2-7; D is perhaps TRBD1 or TRBD2 (5 bases each). Trimming took off 8 bases at V and 2 bases at J, with 10 bases between the two ends. Germline V lookup: CDR1 MDHEN, CDR2 SYDVKM. This CDR3 spans 12 amino acids.

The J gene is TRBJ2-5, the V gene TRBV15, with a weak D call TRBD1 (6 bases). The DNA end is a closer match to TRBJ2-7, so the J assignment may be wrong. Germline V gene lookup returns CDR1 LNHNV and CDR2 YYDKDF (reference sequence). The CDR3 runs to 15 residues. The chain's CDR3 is CATSRARGAPYEQYF. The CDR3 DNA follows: TGTGCCACCAGCAGAGCCAGGGGCGCGCCCTACGAGCAGTACTTC.

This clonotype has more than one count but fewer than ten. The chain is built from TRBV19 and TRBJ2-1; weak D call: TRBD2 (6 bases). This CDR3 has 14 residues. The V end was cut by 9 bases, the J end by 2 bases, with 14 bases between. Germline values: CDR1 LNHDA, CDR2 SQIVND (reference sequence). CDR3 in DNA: TGTGCCAGCGGGGGTGGCGGTGCCTACAATGAGCAGTTCTTC. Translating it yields CASGGGGAYNEQFF.

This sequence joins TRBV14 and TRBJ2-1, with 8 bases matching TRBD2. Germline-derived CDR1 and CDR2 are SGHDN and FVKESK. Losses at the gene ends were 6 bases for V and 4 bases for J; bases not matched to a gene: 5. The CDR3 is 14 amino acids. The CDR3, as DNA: TGTGCCAGCAGTCCGGGACTAGAGTACAATGAGCAGTTCTTC. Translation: CASSPGLEYNEQFF. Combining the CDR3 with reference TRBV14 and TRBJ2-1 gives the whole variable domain EAGVTQFPSHSVIEKGQTVTLRCDPISGHDNLYWYRRVMGKEIKFLLHFVKESKQDESGMPNNRFLAERTGGTYSTLKVQPAELEDSGVYFCASSPGLEYNEQFFGPGTRLTVL.

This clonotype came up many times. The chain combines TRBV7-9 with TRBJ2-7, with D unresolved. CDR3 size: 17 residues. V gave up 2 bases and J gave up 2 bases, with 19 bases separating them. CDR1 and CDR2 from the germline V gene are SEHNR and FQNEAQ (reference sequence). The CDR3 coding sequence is TGTGCCAGCAGCTTATCCGGCGATTACACTACCGCCTACGAGCAGTACTTC. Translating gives CASSLSGDYTTAYEQYF.

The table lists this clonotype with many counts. CDR3 loop: CASSLRPGRLYNEQFF. CDR3 nucleotides: TGTGCCAGCAGCTTAAGACCGGGACGGCTCTACAATGAGCAGTTCTTC. The chain couples TRBV7-2 to TRBJ2-1, with D perhaps being TRBD1 or TRBD2 (5 bases each). CDR3 size: 16 residues. CDR1 is SGHTA, CDR2 FQGNSA, per germline. Between the trimmed V and J ends, which lost 2 bases and 3 bases, there was a span of 14 bases.

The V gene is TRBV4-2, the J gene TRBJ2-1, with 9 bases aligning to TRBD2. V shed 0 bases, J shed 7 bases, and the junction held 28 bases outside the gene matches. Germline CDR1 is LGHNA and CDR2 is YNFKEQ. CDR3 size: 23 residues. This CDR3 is CASSQDSPWAQILSGRRRNEQFF. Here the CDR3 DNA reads TGTGCCAGCAGCCAAGATAGTCCCTGGGCCCAAATTTTGAGCGGGAGGAGAAGGAATGAGCAGTTCTTC.

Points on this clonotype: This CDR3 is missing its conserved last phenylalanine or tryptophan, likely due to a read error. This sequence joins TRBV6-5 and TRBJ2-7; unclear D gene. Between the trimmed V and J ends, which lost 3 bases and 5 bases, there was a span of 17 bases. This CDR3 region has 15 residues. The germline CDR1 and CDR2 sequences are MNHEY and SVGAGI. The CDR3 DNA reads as TGTGCCAGCAGTTATCAGCAGACCCCAACCCACGAGCAGTACTAC. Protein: CASSYQQTPTHEQYY.

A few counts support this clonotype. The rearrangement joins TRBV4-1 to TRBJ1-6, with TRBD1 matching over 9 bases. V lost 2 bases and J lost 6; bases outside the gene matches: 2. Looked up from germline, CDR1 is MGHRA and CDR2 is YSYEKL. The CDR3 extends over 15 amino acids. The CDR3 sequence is CASSQWTGANSPLHF. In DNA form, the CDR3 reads TGCGCCAGCAGCCAATGGACAGGGGCTAATTCACCCCTCCACTTT.

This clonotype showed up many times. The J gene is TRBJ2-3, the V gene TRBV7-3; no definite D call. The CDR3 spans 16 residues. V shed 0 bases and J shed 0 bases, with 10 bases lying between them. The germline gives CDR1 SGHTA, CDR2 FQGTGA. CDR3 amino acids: CASSLTNLPSTDTQYF. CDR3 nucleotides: TGTGCCAGCAGCTTAACGAACCTTCCTAGCACAGATACGCAGTATTTT. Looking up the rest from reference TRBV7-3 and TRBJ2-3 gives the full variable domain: GAGVSQTPSNKVTEKGKYVELRCDPISGHTALYWYRQSLGQGPEFLIYFQGTGAADDSGLPNDRFFAVRPEGSVSTLKIQRTERGDSAVYLCASSLTNLPSTDTQYFGPGTRLTVL.

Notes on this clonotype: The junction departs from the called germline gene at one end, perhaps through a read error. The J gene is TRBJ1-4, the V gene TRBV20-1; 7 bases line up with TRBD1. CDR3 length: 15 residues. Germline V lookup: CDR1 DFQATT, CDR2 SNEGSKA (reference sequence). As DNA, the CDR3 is TGCAGTACTAGGTTGTTAGGGGGCGTAGGTGAAAAACTGTTTTTT. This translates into CSTRLLGGVGEKLFF.

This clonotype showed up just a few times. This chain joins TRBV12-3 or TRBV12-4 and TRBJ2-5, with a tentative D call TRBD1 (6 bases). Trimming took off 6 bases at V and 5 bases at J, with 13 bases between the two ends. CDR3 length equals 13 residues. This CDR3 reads CASSNRVVETQYF. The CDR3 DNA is TGTGCCAGCAGCAACAGGGTGGTCGAGACCCAGTACTTC.

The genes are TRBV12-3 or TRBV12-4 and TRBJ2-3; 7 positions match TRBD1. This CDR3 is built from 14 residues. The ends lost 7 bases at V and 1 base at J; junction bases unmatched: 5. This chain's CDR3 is CASTPTGRTDTQYF. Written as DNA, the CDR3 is TGTGCCAGCACCCCGACAGGGCGCACAGATACGCAGTATTTT.

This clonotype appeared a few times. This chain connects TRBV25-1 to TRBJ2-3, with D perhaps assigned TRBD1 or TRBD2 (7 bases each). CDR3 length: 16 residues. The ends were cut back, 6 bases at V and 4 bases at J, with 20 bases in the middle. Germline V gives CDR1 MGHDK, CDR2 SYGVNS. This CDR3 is CASSDNQPGGADTQYF. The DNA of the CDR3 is TGTGCCAGCAGCGACAATCAACCAGGGGGGGCAGATACGCAGTATTTT. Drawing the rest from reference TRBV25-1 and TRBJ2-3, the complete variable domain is EADIYQTPRYLVIGTGKKITLECSQTMGHDKMYWYQQDPGMELHLIHYSYGVNSTEKGDLSSESTVSRIRTEHFPLTLESARPSHTSQYLCASSDNQPGGADTQYFGPGTRLTVL.

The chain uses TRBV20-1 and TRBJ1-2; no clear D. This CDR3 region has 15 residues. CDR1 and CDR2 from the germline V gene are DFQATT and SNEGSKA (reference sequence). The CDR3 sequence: CIPLTEDLTNYGYTF. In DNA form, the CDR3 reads TGCATCCCGCTGACGGAGGATTTGACTAACTATGGCTACACCTTC.

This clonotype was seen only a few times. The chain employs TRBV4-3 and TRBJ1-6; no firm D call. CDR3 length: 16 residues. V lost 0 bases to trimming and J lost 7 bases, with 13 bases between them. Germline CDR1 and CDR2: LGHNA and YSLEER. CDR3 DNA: TGCGCCAGCAGCCAAGATCGGGCGTCGGGGAATTCACCCCTCCACTTT. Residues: CASSQDRASGNSPLHF.